This T cell receptor (beta chain) was documented in a study of shared clonotypes between healthy human individuals. Broader study findings: Limited genetic and exposure-history diversity came from having few donors.

Original handling: As immunoSEQ supplied junction-only sequences (without quality scores), filtering differed. Some clones are missing from TCRdb's copy, which holds only in-frame ones; the method was immunoSEQ multiplex PCR. The DNA gave D and trimming, while V, J and clone size come from that table. The sample holds fewer than 550,000 clones, roughly 85% seen once. Each unsorted sample relied on 70 million to 90 million PBMCs as its source of genomic DNA. This CDR3 has 14 amino acids. V was cut by 10 bases and J by 2 bases, with 16 bases left in between. Germline V gene data show CDR1 as ENHRY and CDR2 as SYGVKD. A word on this clone: The antigen is undetermined.

The clonotype was recovered from a woman aged 40 to 50 in good health. Some clones in this sample may be carry-over from other donors' samples. The chain links TRBV10-3 to TRBJ2-3; D unresolved. Sequenced material: PBMCs. The chain's CDR3 is CATSTRLATDTQYF. The CDR3 region has the DNA TGTGCCACTTCCACAAGGCTGGCCACAGATACGCAGTATTTT.